This T cell receptor beta chain was identified during a study of identifying expanded T cells in peripheral blood. Sequenced by immunoSEQ multiplex PCR; TCRdb stores in-frame clones only, minus some. Of 85,000 to 100,000 clones listed, roughly 88% are singletons. CDR3 length: 14 amino acids. With 2 bases removed from V and 3 bases from J, the gap between germline ends came to 11 bases. Germline V gives CDR1 SGHAT, CDR2 FQNNGV. The chain uses TRBV11-2 and TRBJ2-7, with D possibly being TRBD1 (5 bases). This clonotype was obtained from a person aged 18 to 70 in good health. The sequenced material came from blood. The chain's CDR3 is CASSLRAGNYEQYF. The CDR3 nucleotides read TGTGCCAGCAGCTTAAGGGCAGGGAACTACGAGCAGTACTTC.